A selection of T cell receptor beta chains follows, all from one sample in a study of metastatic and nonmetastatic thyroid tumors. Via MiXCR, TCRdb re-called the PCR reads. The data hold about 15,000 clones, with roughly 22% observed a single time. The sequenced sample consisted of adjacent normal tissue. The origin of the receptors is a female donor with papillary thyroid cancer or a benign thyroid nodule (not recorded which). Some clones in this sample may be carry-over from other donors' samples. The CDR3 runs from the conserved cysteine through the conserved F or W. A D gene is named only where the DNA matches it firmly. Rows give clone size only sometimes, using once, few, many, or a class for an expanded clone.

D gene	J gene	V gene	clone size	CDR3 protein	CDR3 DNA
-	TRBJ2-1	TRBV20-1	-	CSARGGVSGTRGVNEQFF	TGCAGTGCTAGAGGAGGGGTTTCTGGGACCCGGGGCGTCAATGAGCAGTTCTTC
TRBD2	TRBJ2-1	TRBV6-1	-	CASTALAGGIRNEQFF	TGTGCCAGCACCGCACTAGCGGGGGGGATCAGGAATGAGCAGTTCTTC
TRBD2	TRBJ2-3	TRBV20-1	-	CSALGLAGVADTQYF	TGCAGTGCCCTAGGACTAGCGGGAGTGGCAGATACGCAGTATTTT
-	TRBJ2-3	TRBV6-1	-	CASSLMGGGLDTQYF	TGTGCCAGCAGTCTGATGGGGGGCGGGTTGGATACGCAGTATTTT
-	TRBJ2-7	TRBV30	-	CAWSVSGTAYEQYF	TGTGCCTGGAGTGTCTCCGGGACGGCCTACGAGCAGTACTTC
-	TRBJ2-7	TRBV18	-	CASSPQGSSYEQYF	TGTGCCAGCTCACCACAGGGGAGTTCCTACGAGCAGTACTTC
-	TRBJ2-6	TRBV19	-	CASSSRVAGANVLTF	TGTGCCAGTAGCTCCAGGGTGGCAGGGGCCAACGTCCTGACTTTC
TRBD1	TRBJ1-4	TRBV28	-	CASSFPRLQGAGEKLFF	TGTGCCAGCAGTTTTCCCCGTTTACAGGGGGCTGGGGAAAAACTGTTTTTT
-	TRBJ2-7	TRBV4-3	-	CASSQDLWSADEQYF	TGCGCCAGCAGCCAAGATCTTTGGAGTGCGGACGAGCAGTACTTC
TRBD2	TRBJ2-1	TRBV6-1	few	CASSEGTSYNEQFF	TGTGCCAGCAGTGAAGGGACTAGCTACAATGAGCAGTTCTTC
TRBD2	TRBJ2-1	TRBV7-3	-	CAGSLTAGGLVNEQFF	TGTGCCGGCAGCTTAACGGCGGGGGGGTTAGTCAATGAGCAGTTCTTC
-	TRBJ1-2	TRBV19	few	CASSTGNYGYAF	TGTGCCAGTAGTACGGGGAACTATGGCTACGCCTTC
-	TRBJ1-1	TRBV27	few	CASSLSGSGTEAFF	TGTGCCAGCAGTTTATCTGGGAGTGGGACTGAAGCTTTCTTT
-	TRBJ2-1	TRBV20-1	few	CSAQSGAPFWQFF	TGCAGTGCTCAAAGCGGAGCCCCCTTCTGGCAGTTCTTC
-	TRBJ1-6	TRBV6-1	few	CASSEGPWNYNSPLHF	TGTGCCAGCAGTGAGGGTCCGTGGAACTATAATTCACCCCTCCACTTT
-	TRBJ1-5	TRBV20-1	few	CSARGLLGEASNQPQHF	TGCAGTGCTAGAGGGTTACTGGGGGAGGCGAGCAATCAGCCCCAGCATTTT
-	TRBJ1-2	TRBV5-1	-	CASSLDISGYDYTF	TGCGCCAGCAGCTTGGACATCTCGGGATATGACTACACCTTC
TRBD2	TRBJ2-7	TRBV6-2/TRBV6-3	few	CASIRASGSYEQYF	TGTGCCAGCATCCGGGCTAGCGGGAGCTACGAGCAGTACTTC
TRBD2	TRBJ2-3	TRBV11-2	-	CASSRTSGGGTDTQYF	TGTGCCAGCAGCAGGACTAGCGGGGGGGGCACAGATACGCAGTATTTT
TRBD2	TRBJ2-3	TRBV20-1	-	CSARGVAGGITDTQYF	TGCAGTGCTAGAGGCGTTGCGGGGGGGATCACAGATACGCAGTATTTT
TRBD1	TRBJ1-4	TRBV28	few	CASSRTGDGANEKLFF	TGTGCCAGCAGCCGCACAGGGGACGGAGCTAATGAAAAACTGTTTTTT
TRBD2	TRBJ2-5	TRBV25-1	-	CASSVLTSGRETQYF	TGTGCCAGCAGTGTACTGACTAGCGGGAGGGAGACCCAGTACTTC
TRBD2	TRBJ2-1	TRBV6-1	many	CASRRGLAGDNEQFF	TGTGCCAGCAGGAGAGGACTAGCGGGTGACAATGAGCAGTTCTTC
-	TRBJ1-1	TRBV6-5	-	CASSSWTANTEAFF	TGTGCCAGCAGTTCGTGGACGGCTAACACTGAAGCTTTCTTT
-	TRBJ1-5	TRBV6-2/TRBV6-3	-	CASSTLTTPNQPQHF	TGTGCCAGCAGTACTCTGACAACCCCCAATCAGCCCCAGCATTTT
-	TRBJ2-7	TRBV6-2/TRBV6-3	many	CASKSKNFDREQYF	TGTGCCAGCAAATCCAAAAATTTCGACAGAGAGCAGTACTTC
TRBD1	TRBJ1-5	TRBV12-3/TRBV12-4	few	CASSQGQGNQPQHF	TGTGCCAGCAGTCAAGGACAGGGAAATCAGCCCCAGCATTTT
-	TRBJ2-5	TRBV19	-	CASSIGGETQYF	TGTGCCAGTAGTATCGGCGGGGAGACCCAGTACTTC
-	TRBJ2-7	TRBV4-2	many	CASSQEAGRYEQYF	TGTGCCAGCAGCCAGGAAGCAGGGCGCTACGAGCAGTACTTC
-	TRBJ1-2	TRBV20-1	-	CSARVQGGGTRGQGYGYTF	TGCAGTGCTAGAGTTCAAGGCGGGGGGACCCGGGGGCAAGGTTATGGCTACACCTTC
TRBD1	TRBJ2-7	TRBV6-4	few	CASSYFAGGGEQYF	TGTGCCAGCAGTTACTTCGCAGGGGGCGGGGAGCAGTACTTC
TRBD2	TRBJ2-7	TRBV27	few	CASSPRSSGTPIGREQYF	TGTGCCAGCAGTCCACGGAGTAGCGGGACCCCTATTGGTAGGGAGCAGTACTTC
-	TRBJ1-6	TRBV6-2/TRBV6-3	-	CASTGDGYNSPLHF	TGTGCCAGTACGGGGGACGGCTATAATTCACCCCTCCACTTT
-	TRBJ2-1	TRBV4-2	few	CASSRSNEQFF	TGTGCCAGCAGCCGAAGTAATGAGCAGTTCTTC
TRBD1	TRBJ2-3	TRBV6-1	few	CATGGHNTDTQYF	TGTGCCACAGGGGGACATAACACAGATACGCAGTATTTT
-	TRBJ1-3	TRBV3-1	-	CASSQDLQGNGNTIYF	TGTGCCAGCAGCCAAGATCTACAGGGAAATGGAAACACCATATATTTT
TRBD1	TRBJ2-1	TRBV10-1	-	CASSTNRDRGLTEQFF	TGCGCCAGCAGTACTAACCGGGACAGGGGGCTTACTGAGCAGTTCTTC
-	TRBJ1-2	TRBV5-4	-	CASSPGQKLYGYTF	TGTGCCAGCAGCCCCGGACAGAAACTCTATGGCTACACCTTC
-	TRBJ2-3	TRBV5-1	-	CASSLVNSPDTQYF	TGCGCCAGCAGCTTGGTTAACTCCCCAGATACGCAGTATTTT
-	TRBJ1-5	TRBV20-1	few	CSARGQINQPQHF	TGCAGTGCTAGAGGACAGATCAATCAGCCCCAGCATTTT
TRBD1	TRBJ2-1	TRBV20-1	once	CSAHDRGQGNEQFF	TGCAGTGCTCATGACAGGGGGCAGGGCAATGAGCAGTTCTTC
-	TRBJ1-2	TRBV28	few	CASSSRGGRFYGYTF	TGTGCCAGCAGTTCGAGGGGGGGGAGGTTTTATGGCTACACCTTC
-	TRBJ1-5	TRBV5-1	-	CASSLCGGGNNQPQHF	TGCGCCAGCAGTTTATGTGGGGGGGGCAACAATCAGCCCCAGCATTTT
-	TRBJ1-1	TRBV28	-	CASSPPGGRKGEAFF	TGTGCCAGCAGTCCCCCTGGGGGGAGGAAAGGTGAAGCTTTCTTT
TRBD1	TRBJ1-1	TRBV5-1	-	CASSLASGGTEAFF	TGCGCCAGCAGCTTGGCCTCAGGGGGCACTGAAGCTTTCTTT
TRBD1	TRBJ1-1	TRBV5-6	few	CASSLGQGFTEAFF	TGTGCCAGCAGCCTGGGACAGGGATTTACTGAAGCTTTCTTT
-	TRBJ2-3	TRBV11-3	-	CASSLHGGRTDTQYF	TGTGCCAGCAGCCTTCATGGGGGGCGCACAGATACGCAGTATTTT
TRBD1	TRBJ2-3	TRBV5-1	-	CSSSSPGQDTDTQYF	TGCTCCAGCAGCTCTCCGGGACAGGACACAGATACGCAGTATTTT
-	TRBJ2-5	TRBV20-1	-	CSALGETQYF	TGCAGTGCTCTGGGGGAGACCCAGTACTTC
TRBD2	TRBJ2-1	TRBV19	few	CASSASGLATLSQFF	TGTGCCAGTAGTGCCTCGGGACTAGCGACCCTCTCTCAGTTCTTC
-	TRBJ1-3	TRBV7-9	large	CASSLFAGDGLGNTIYF	TGTGCCAGCAGCTTATTTGCTGGAGACGGGTTAGGAAACACCATATATTTT
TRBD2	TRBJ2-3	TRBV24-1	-	CATSDGGLAGIGDTQYF	TGTGCCACCAGTGATGGTGGACTAGCGGGGATTGGGGATACGCAGTATTTT
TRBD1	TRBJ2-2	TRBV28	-	CASSFAGGASGELFF	TGTGCCAGCAGTTTCGCAGGGGGCGCCTCCGGGGAGCTGTTTTTT